This T cell receptor beta chain stems from a study of T cells after yellow fever vaccination. Across the whole study: The authors prepared low-cell-number fractions using SMART-Seq v4 Ultra Low Input. Findings and limits, study-wide: Re-detected after boosting: most primary clones, more than 95% of CD4 and 80% to 90% of CD8. Compared with primary, the secondary response was weaker and peaked at day 5, not 15.

A note on this clonotype: Its target is unknown.

For TCR, cDNA came from 5'RACE template switching, which added a universal primer site and UMIs. TCRdb processed the 5' RACE reads anew with MiXCR; each CDR3 protein has one entry. Among some 560,000 distinct CDR3 sequences listed, 19% were seen once. The CDR3 consists of 12 residues. Between the trimmed V and J ends, which lost 1 base and 4 bases, there was a span of 7 bases. Germline V lookup: CDR1 DFQATT, CDR2 SNEGSKA (reference sequence). The sequencing here drew on PBMCs, taken 15 days after the yellow fever booster vaccination. The receptor was isolated from a man under 40 who received the YFV17D yellow fever vaccine. The chain is built from TRBV20-1 and TRBJ1-2, with a weak D call TRBD1 (6 bases). The CDR3 coding sequence is TGCAGTGCTAGAGGGGACATCTATGGCTACACCTTC. It is translated as CSARGDIYGYTF.